A selection of T cell receptor beta chains follows, all from one sample in a study of vaccination and CD4 T cells after COVID-19. What these receptors recognize is not known. A single record per CDR3 protein comes from TCRdb applying MiXCR to the PCR reads. The repertoire holds 12,000 to 15,000 distinct CDR3 sequences, with more than 45% as singletons. The sequencing sample was made of CD4+ T cells from blood, cultured in vitro. These receptors all come from a human donor who had recovered from COVID-19. Both conserved end residues are part of each CDR3.

v_call	j_call	cdr3_aa
TRBV5-1	TRBJ1-5	CASSLMGGGDQPQHF
TRBV7-6	TRBJ1-3	CASSLEGGGVDYTIYF
TRBV6-1	TRBJ2-1	CASYTISGDYNEQFF
TRBV11-2	TRBJ1-2	CASSSNYGYTF
TRBV12-5	TRBJ2-5	CASGLLPGEETQYF
TRBV20-1	TRBJ1-3	CSATGGGVTIYF
TRBV18	TRBJ2-5	CASSPRQQETQYF
TRBV5-6	TRBJ2-1	CASSTPGQGFSEQFF
TRBV27	TRBJ2-2	CASSFGTSPGELFF
TRBV20-1	TRBJ1-1	CSASTGQGAEAFF
TRBV5-1	TRBJ2-1	CASSLAAGGMDNEQFF
TRBV29-1	TRBJ1-2	CSVDSGQGAGGYTF
TRBV2	TRBJ1-2	CASSVRGQGSGGYTF
TRBV14	TRBJ2-3	CASSPRTGHTQYF
TRBV20-1	TRBJ1-1	CTPLRGTEAFF
TRBV7-2	TRBJ2-5	CASSQGLAIETQYF
TRBV2	TRBJ2-3	CASLLAGNTQYF
TRBV7-3	TRBJ2-2	CASSLVGIGNAGELFF
TRBV20-1	TRBJ1-2	CSAYGTPVGNGYTF
TRBV27	TRBJ1-6	CASSFAAGDNSPLHF
TRBV6-2/TRBV6-3	TRBJ1-1	CASSYSMGQLAEAFF
TRBV27	TRBJ1-1	CASSKLTGSSTEAFF
TRBV2	TRBJ2-1	CASSPLTGGDGEQFF
TRBV5-5	TRBJ2-1	CASSSSSVGEQFF
TRBV28	TRBJ2-3	CASSPGPGPGSTDTQYF
TRBV15	TRBJ1-2	CATSRGQFYGYTF
TRBV7-2	TRBJ1-2	CASSAGTAGYGYTF
TRBV15	TRBJ2-5	CATSRDFPAQTQYF
TRBV10-2	TRBJ2-7	CASSELLAGIYEQYF
TRBV7-2	TRBJ1-2	CAGSLWQNYGYTF
TRBV2	TRBJ1-5	CASSKQGSGDQPQHF
TRBV20-1	TRBJ1-5	CSARDGRGGNQPQHF